Here is one TCR beta chain with its context. These data are taken from a study of blood T cell repertoires in COVID-19. Study-wide background: Italy, Spain and the United States were the sources of the convalescent and acute COVID-19 samples. Nucleic acid was either cDNA or gDNA, and it came from T cells, B-cell-depleted T cells, or PBMCs.

Study processing details: Using reference gene primer amplification, nucleated cell counts were estimated. Repertoires were generated with immunoSEQ multiplex PCR, while TCRdb's copy carries only in-frame clones and drops some. V, J and clone size are taken as reported in that table, and D and trimming were inferred from the DNA itself. The sample carries around 92,000 clones, 75% to 90% recorded once. The V gene's germline CDR1 is MNHEY and CDR2 SVGAGI. The V segment lost 0 bases and the J segment 6 bases; nucleotides outside the gene matches: 4. The CDR3 has 15 residues. The V gene is TRBV6-5, the J gene TRBJ2-2, with TRBD1 identical over 7 bases. Sequencing used peripheral blood. The clonotype originates from a woman aged 80 or over with active COVID-19. CDR3 amino acids: CASSYSGTEPGELFF. DNA of the CDR3: TGTGCCAGCAGTTACTCTGGGACAGAACCCGGGGAGCTGTTTTTT.